The clone carrying this TCR beta chain was recorded at least ten times. This entry is derived from a study of T-cell memory formation after mild COVID-19. The germline V and J ends were trimmed by 7 bases and 0 bases, with 10 bases remaining between them. CDR3 size: 15 residues. MiXCR, run by TCRdb on the 5' RACE reads, gives a single entry per CDR3 protein. The sample contains roughly 68,000 distinct CDR3 sequences, roughly 17% of which appear only once. Material for sequencing was PBMCs or a T cell subset sorted from them (not recorded which). The chain couples TRBV12-3 or TRBV12-4 to TRBJ2-6; D is unresolved. This clonotype originated in an adult woman who had mild COVID-19 (a few samples of this study predate the infection). Cell type and time point are not known. This chain's CDR3 is CASNPDHSGANVLTF. The CDR3 nucleotides read TGTGCCAGCAACCCCGACCACTCTGGGGCCAACGTCCTGACTTTC.